This T cell receptor (beta chain) was identified in a study of blood T cells in healthy people across ages (dated by TCRdb to the mid-2010s). Concerning the study at large: In model experiments, template switching captured about one uniquely barcoded TCR beta cDNA molecule for every two T cells. The study measured age-related changes in TCR beta repertoire diversity using deep sequencing normalized with unique cDNA molecular identifiers. The donors were divided into four age groups: young (average approximately 17 years), middle-aged (around 41), aged (approximately 59) and long-lived (around 80). Donors of different ages were randomly distributed across sequencing lanes to avoid experimental bias. The study analyzed two additional independent replicas of 1 million unique cDNA reads from the same blood draw for two donors, one aged 18 to 29 and one aged 80 or older.

Overall study results and their limits: Because the CMV infection status of the donors was unknown, age-related changes in expanded clonotypes may potentially have been confounded. The long-lived group showed more naive CD4+ T cells, fewer expanded clones and increased TCR diversity than the aged group, suggesting age selection. A strong correlation was found between observed TCR beta diversity and the percentage of naive T cells measured by flow cytometry. Bulk unsorted PBMC profiling prevented conclusive comparison of naive and antigen-experienced compartments. As age increased, observed TCR beta diversity per million T cells dropped in a roughly linear way, and a significant reduction was already evident by age 40. Total diversity estimates from one million sequenced T cells were considered lower bounds and underestimates.

This clonotype showed up just a few times. No cognate antigen has been identified for it. No base quality values were provided; no much bigger clone lies one nucleotide off. Donors were a few dozen systemically healthy Caucasian individuals from Russia aged roughly 6 to 90 years. Around 10 milliliters of peripheral blood were collected from each donor into EDTA-treated Vacutainer tubes. PBMCs were isolated by Ficoll-Paque density-gradient centrifugation, with at least 6 million obtained per sample. Trizol reagent was used to extract total RNA from PBMCs, with at least 6 micrograms per sample. Naive CD45RAhigh/CD27high T cell percentages were measured by flow cytometry on a PBMC aliquot from every donor. Library generation was performed with 5' RACE. TCRdb shows the sequencer as Illumina HiSeq 2500. A second PCR of roughly 6 to 12 cycles was run with a J-beta primer mix and a sample-barcoded 5' primer. A unique molecular identifier was introduced onto each TCR beta cDNA molecule by a template-switch 5' adaptor carrying 12 random nucleotides. At least 2.5 million CDR3-containing paired-end reads were obtained from each sample. First-strand cDNA was synthesized from all RNA with the Mint cDNA synthesis kit, primed by a TRBC-specific oligonucleotide. Following uracil-DNA glycosylase treatment, a first 18-cycle PCR with universal primers M1SS and BC2_uni_R was performed on all cDNA. The authors processed their data as follows. Each sample was normalized by randomly selecting 1 million high-quality reads, each carrying a distinct molecular identifier. Instead of being binned into consensus sequences, reads with shared molecular identifiers were discarded. CDR3 identification, clonotype clustering and error correction used MiTCR with a Q25 quality threshold and the strictest error-elimination algorithm. Lower-bound total TCR beta diversity was estimated with a nonparametric unseen species model using Euler transformation. TCRdb reprocessed the public reads (quality trimming at Q25 with fastp, clone calling with MiXCR) and kept in-frame beta chains. Entries are consolidated by CDR3 protein sequence, retaining the most common genes and DNA. The V and J calls were not made by the authors but by TCRdb's processing. Across this sample there are about 1.6 million distinct CDR3 sequences, with around 36% seen only once. The ten largest clonotypes hold 11% of the sample.

The germline V gene yields MGHRA for CDR1 and YSYEKL for CDR2. Clipping removes 1 base from V and 2 bases from J, with 11 as the unmatched junction base count. The CDR3 has 19 amino acids, counting the end cysteine and phenylalanine. Just the 57-base CDR3 DNA is kept, in frame starting at base 1. The sequence is built from TRBV4-1 and TRBJ2-1, with 10 bases matching TRBD2. Sequencing was carried out using blood. This clonotype was sampled from a woman aged 30 to 39 in good health. The CDR3 region has the sequence CASSQGLAGGRFPYNEQFF. At the DNA level, the sequence is TGCGCCAGCAGCCAAGGGTTAGCGGGGGGTCGGTTCCCCTACAATGAGCAGTTCTTC.